The 27 T cell receptor beta chains below come from one sample, sequenced in a study of Ad26.COV2.S vaccination and SARS-CoV-2 variants. The data were produced by immunoSEQ multiplex PCR, yet TCRdb's version contains in-frame clones alone and is incomplete. The data show around 450,000 clones, around 90% seen once. Noted treatment: 19 received Ad26.COV2.S at low or high dose, single or two shots; about 5 received placebo; per-sample allocation not given. It was on day 63 after the first vaccine or placebo injection that samples were taken. The sequencing here drew on peripheral blood, taken in a trial of Ad26.COV2.S vaccine versus placebo. These TCRs come from a person aged 18 to 65 who received the Ad26.COV2.S COVID-19 vaccine or a placebo.

The count of this clone is one. The J gene is TRBJ2-5, the V gene TRBV29-1; D may correspond to TRBD1 or TRBD2 (6 bases each). The V gene lost 4 bases and the J gene lost 2 bases, with 17 bases spanning the gap. This CDR3 region has 15 residues. Germline CDR1 is SQVTM and CDR2 is ANQGSEA. This CDR3 reads CSVGIPGGRQETQYF. The CDR3 DNA reads as TGCAGCGTTGGCATTCCCGGGGGCAGACAAGAGACCCAGTACTTC.

The chain has TRBV28 and TRBJ1-1; D call uncertain. The germline CDR1 and CDR2 sequences are MDHEN and SYDVKM. This CDR3 is built from 11 residues. The germline V and J ends were trimmed by 4 bases and 5 bases, with 5 bases remaining between them. The CDR3 loop is CASSYGTEAFF. In DNA, the CDR3 is TGTGCCAGCAGTTATGGGACTGAAGCTTTCTTT. Complete variable domain (other parts from reference TRBV28 and TRBJ1-1): DVKVTQSSRYLVKRTGEKVFLECVQDMDHENMFWYRQDPGLGLRLIYFSYDVKMKEKGDIPEGYSVSREKKERFSLILESASTNQTSMYLCASSYGTEAFFGQGTRLTVV.

The chain recombines TRBV5-1 with TRBJ2-5; D not certain. Germline CDR1 SGHRS, CDR2 YFSETQ. This CDR3 region has 14 residues. V was shortened by 0 bases and J by 3 bases, with 9 bases between the two germline ends. CDR3 coding DNA: TGCGCCAGCAGCTTGGATGTAGGGAAAGAGACCCAGTACTTC. Translation: CASSLDVGKETQYF.

This rearrangement joins TRBV5-1 to TRBJ2-7; 7 positions agree with TRBD1. This CDR3 has 14 residues. V shed 0 bases and J 4 bases; nucleotides not matched to a gene: 4. Germline V gene lookup returns CDR1 SGHRS and CDR2 YFSETQ. The CDR3, as DNA: TGCGCCAGCAGCTTGGGACAGGGTGTTTACGAGCAGTACTTC. Translating it yields CASSLGQGVYEQYF.

V is TRBV19 and J is TRBJ2-4; tentative D call: TRBD2 (6 bases). The CDR3 extends over 14 amino acids. Trimming stripped 3 bases from V and 7 bases from J, with 13 bases between. Germline CDR1 is LNHDA and CDR2 is SQIVND (reference sequence). CDR3 residues: CASSISRGMNIQYF. CDR3 coding DNA: TGTGCCAGTAGTATTAGCCGGGGGATGAACATTCAGTACTTC.

DNA of the CDR3: TGTGCCAGCAGGGGGGTCAATGGGCTTAGTCAGCCCCAGCATTTT. It is translated as CASRGVNGLSQPQHF. This chain connects TRBV28 to TRBJ1-5, with D possibly TRBD1 on 5 matching bases. The V end lost 6 bases, the J end lost 6 bases, and 18 bases lay between the germline ends. The germline CDR1 and CDR2 sequences are MDHEN and SYDVKM. The CDR3 is 15 residues long.

J is TRBJ2-2 and V is TRBV2; D is unclear. This CDR3 region has 14 residues. Germline V gene data show CDR1 as SNHLY and CDR2 as FYNNEI. V was trimmed by 5 bases and J by 3 bases, leaving 10 bases between them. The CDR3 DNA sequence: TGTGCCAGCAGTTCAGGACGGTACACCGGGGAGCTGTTTTTT. Translation gives CASSSGRYTGELFF.

This clone was picked up a small number of times. The rearrangement joins TRBV9 to TRBJ1-3, with 10 bases matching TRBD1. Germline loops: CDR1 SGDLS, CDR2 YYNGEE. V was pared by 3 bases and J by 2 bases, with 2 bases of the junction left unmatched. CDR3 length: 15 residues. The CDR3 DNA sequence: TGTGCCAGCAGCGGACAGGGGGCGCCTGGAAACACCATATATTTT. It translates to CASSGQGAPGNTIYF.

The chain combines TRBV28 with TRBJ1-5; TRBD1 might be the D (5 bases). Trimming cost V 6 bases and J 2 bases, with 11 bases left between them. The CDR3 has 14 amino acids. Germline V gene lookup returns CDR1 MDHEN and CDR2 SYDVKM. CDR3: CASSRDLGNQPQHF. Written as DNA, the CDR3 is TGTGCCAGCAGCAGGGACCTCGGCAATCAGCCCCAGCATTTT.

The rearrangement joins TRBV6-2 or TRBV6-3 to TRBJ2-7, with 7 bases lining up with TRBD2. Germline lookup yields CDR1 MNHEY and CDR2 SVGEGT. There are 15 residues in the CDR3. V shed 4 bases and J 7 bases; nucleotides not matched to a gene: 13. The CDR3 is CASSWSPPGRGEQYF. The DNA of the CDR3 is TGTGCCAGCAGTTGGTCTCCGCCCGGGCGGGGGGAGCAGTACTTC.

The chain employs TRBV7-8 and TRBJ2-1, with D possibly called TRBD1 or TRBD2 (5 bases each). The CDR3 runs to 18 residues. V lost 2 bases and J 2 bases, leaving 19 bases between the germline ends. Germline loops: CDR1 SGHVS, CDR2 FQNEAQ. CDR3 loop: CASSLRGIGGGTYNEQFF. In DNA, the CDR3 is TGTGCCAGCAGCTTAAGGGGAATCGGCGGAGGAACCTACAATGAGCAGTTCTTC.

The V gene is TRBV12-3 or TRBV12-4, the J gene TRBJ2-2; D gene ambiguous. The CDR3 extends over 10 amino acids. Trimming took off 6 bases at V and 6 bases at J, with 2 bases between the two ends. Here the CDR3 reads CASRSGELFF. DNA of the CDR3: TGTGCCAGCAGATCCGGGGAGCTGTTTTTT.

This clone was seen a few times. This rearrangement joins TRBV4-3 to TRBJ1-5; weak D call: TRBD1 (6 bases). This CDR3 spans 17 amino acids. The germline V and J ends were trimmed by 0 bases and 2 bases, with 14 bases remaining between them. CDR1 LGHNA and CDR2 YSLEER come from the germline V gene. The CDR3 DNA reads as TGCGCCAGCAGCCAAGAAAAAATGTCAGGGGGCAATCAGCCCCAGCATTTT. It is translated as CASSQEKMSGGNQPQHF.

This clone was found once. The chain employs TRBV18 and TRBJ1-3; D gene uncertain. The germline V gene encodes CDR1 KGHSH and CDR2 LQKENI. Trimming shortened V by 3 bases and J by 0 bases, and 18 bases separated the two germline ends. This CDR3 is built from 18 residues. CDR3 sequence: CASSPRRNRHSSGNTIYF. CDR3 sequence (DNA): TGTGCCAGCTCACCTAGACGAAACAGACATAGCTCTGGAAACACCATATATTTT. Drawing the rest from reference TRBV18 and TRBJ1-3, the complete variable domain is NAGVMQNPRHLVRRRGQEARLRCSPMKGHSHVYWYRQLPEEGLKFMVYLQKENIIDESGMPKERFSAEFPKEGPSILRIQQVVRGDSAAYFCASSPRRNRHSSGNTIYFGEGSWLTVV.

This chain uses TRBV27 with TRBJ2-3, with no clear D. There are 14 residues in the CDR3. The V end was cut by 5 bases, the J end by 2 bases, with 11 bases between. The germline gives CDR1 MNHEY, CDR2 SMNVEV (reference sequence). The CDR3 reads CASSLSFLTDTQYF. The CDR3 DNA follows: TGTGCCAGCAGTCTTTCCTTTCTCACAGATACGCAGTATTTT.

This chain uses TRBV29-1 with TRBJ2-1; 12 positions match TRBD1. Per the germline V gene, CDR1 is SQVTM and CDR2 is ANQGSEA. J lost 0 bases, V lost 2 bases, and 8 bases had no gene match. The CDR3 runs to 18 residues. The CDR3 DNA follows: TGCAGCGTTGAAATGGGACAGGGGGCCCCGAGCTCCTACAATGAGCAGTTCTTC. Translated, it gives CSVEMGQGAPSSYNEQFF.

The genes are TRBV29-1 and TRBJ2-1, with TRBD2 matching 9 bases. The germline CDR1 and CDR2 sequences are SQVTM and ANQGSEA. With V trimmed by 4 bases and J by 6 bases, 28 bases remained unmatched. The CDR3 length is 21 residues. CDR3 coding DNA: TGCAGCGTTGGCCCACTCTCGGCGGGAGGGGACCAGGGGGGTGGTGTCAATGAGCAGTTCTTC. It encodes CSVGPLSAGGDQGGGVNEQFF.

The rearrangement joins TRBV5-6 to TRBJ2-7; the D is unclear. Germline CDR1 reads SGHDT; CDR2 reads YYEEEE. V dropped 4 bases and J dropped 3 bases, with 17 bases sitting between them. The CDR3 is 15 amino acids. The CDR3 DNA reads TGTGCCAGCAGCCCCGGAATCAAATGGGGCTACGAGCAGTACTTC. Translated, it gives CASSPGIKWGYEQYF.

This rearrangement joins TRBV4-2 to TRBJ1-4, with 10 nucleotides matching TRBD1. V dropped 5 bases and J dropped 7; count of bases not matched to a gene: 4. CDR3 size: 14 residues. Germline CDR1 reads LGHNA; CDR2 reads YNFKEQ. The CDR3 nucleotides read TGTGCCAGCAGCAAGGGGACAGGGGCTGAAAAACTGTTTTTT. Translated: CASSKGTGAEKLFF.

This chain connects TRBV28 to TRBJ1-2, with TRBD1 matching 9 bases. Germline lookup yields CDR1 MDHEN and CDR2 SYDVKM. The trim removed 2 bases at V and 6 bases at J, leaving 7 bases unmatched. The CDR3 covers 15 residues. The CDR3 DNA is TGTGCCAGCAGTTTAGGGGACAGGGTTTTCCATGGCTACACCTTC. It translates to CASSLGDRVFHGYTF.

CDR3 sequence reads: CASSLAGALSPYEQYF. The CDR3 bases are TGTGCCAGCAGCTTAGCCGGGGCGCTTTCCCCCTACGAGCAGTACTTC. The V gene is TRBV7-2, the J gene TRBJ2-7; D might be TRBD1 or TRBD2, each matching 5 bases. The CDR3 totals 16 residues. The V end was cut by 0 bases, the J end by 2 bases, with 14 bases between. Per germline, CDR1 SGHTA and CDR2 FQGNSA. The full variable domain, its missing parts supplied by reference TRBV7-2 and TRBJ2-7, is GAGVSQSPSNKVTEKGKDVELRCDPISGHTALYWYRQSLGQGLEFLIYFQGNSAPDKSGLPSDRFSAERTGGSVSTLTIQRTQQEDSAVYLCASSLAGALSPYEQYFGPGTRLTVT.

The chain carries TRBV6-1 and TRBJ2-6; the D is unclear. Germline CDR1 is MNHNS and CDR2 is SASEGT. Trimming removed 2 bases from V and 4 bases from J, with 6 bases in between. The CDR3 covers 14 residues. The CDR3 bases are TGTGCCAGCAGTGAACAATCCGGGGCCAACGTCCTGACTTTC. Amino acids: CASSEQSGANVLTF.

This clone was recorded only once. The J gene is TRBJ2-2, the V gene TRBV15; the D gene could be TRBD1 or TRBD2 (6 bases each). V shed 2 bases and J shed 6 bases, with 13 bases lying between them. CDR3 length: 15 amino acids. Germline V CDR1 and CDR2: LNHNV, YYDKDF (reference sequence). The CDR3 reads CATSRQQGGAGELFF. The CDR3 nucleotides are TGTGCCACCAGCAGACAACAGGGAGGCGCCGGGGAGCTGTTTTTT.

The chain joins TRBV27 to TRBJ2-3; 8 bases are a match to TRBD2. CDR1 is MNHEY and CDR2 is SMNVEV in the germline V gene (reference sequence). The CDR3 runs 16 residues. With 6 bases clipped from V and 6 bases from J, the junction kept 14 bases outside the gene matches. For the CDR3, the DNA is TGTGCCAGCAGACCAGGACGGGGGACTAGGGGGGATACGCAGTATTTT. This encodes CASRPGRGTRGDTQYF.

V and J are TRBV2 and TRBJ2-1; a possible D gene is TRBD2 (5 bases). The germline CDR1 and CDR2 sequences are SNHLY and FYNNEI. CDR3 length: 14 amino acids. Trimming stripped 5 bases from V and 8 bases from J, with 16 bases between. CDR3 protein: CASSTDKRSDEQFF. The CDR3 nucleotides are TGTGCCAGCAGTACCGACAAGCGGTCGGATGAGCAGTTCTTC.

The chain employs TRBV6-2 or TRBV6-3 and TRBJ2-7; 11 bases map to TRBD1. CDR1 is MNHEY and CDR2 is SVGEGT in the germline V gene. J lost 3 bases, V lost 5 bases, and 12 bases had no gene match. The CDR3 consists of 17 residues. CDR3 sequence reads: CASSTYGTGGNLYEQYF. DNA of the CDR3: TGTGCCAGCAGTACCTACGGGACAGGGGGTAATCTCTACGAGCAGTACTTC.

A few counts support this clone. This chain uses TRBV11-2 with TRBJ2-2; TRBD1 matches at 9 bases. Germline CDR1 SGHAT, CDR2 FQNNGV. V trimming: 5 bases; J trimming: 1 base; junction bases outside the gene matches: 2. The CDR3 contains 15 residues. CDR3 sequence: CASSQTGGNTGELFF. The CDR3 DNA reads TGTGCCAGCAGCCAGACAGGGGGGAACACCGGGGAGCTGTTTTTT.